A single sample is the source of the 14 T cell receptor beta chains below, sequenced in a study of technical replicates of blood from a handful of donors (dated 2017 in TCRdb). Receptor amplification or capture employed the immunoSEQ multiplex PCR assay. The clones in this table, taken by TCRdb from immuneACCESS, are in-frame only. Not every clone is retained; where verified, under half of the shortfall comes from an unresolved V gene, and the cause of the rest is unknown. This sample is represented by fewer than 60,000 clones; 92% of them were singletons. The ten top clones hold approximately 3.9% of the sample. The specimen was PBMCs. The source is a human donor in good health. Some clones in this sample may be carry-over from other donors' samples.

This chain uses TRBV21-1 with TRBJ1-1. TRBV21-1 is described as a pseudogene. CDR3 length: 15 residues. The CDR3 nucleotides are TGTGCCAGCAGCATACGAGGAGTTGTGAACACTGAAGCTTTCTTT. It yields the protein CASSIRGVVNTEAFF.

The chain links TRBV7-9 to TRBJ2-2, with D possibly matching TRBD2 (5 bases). The germline gives CDR1 SEHNR, CDR2 FQNEAQ (reference sequence). This CDR3 region has 11 residues. V lost 9 bases, J lost 6 bases, and 8 bases lay in between. This CDR3 reads CARGLPGELFF. CDR3 DNA: TGTGCCAGAGGACTTCCCGGGGAGCTGTTTTTT.

This clone has more than one count but fewer than ten. The V and J genes are TRBV7-6 and TRBJ1-1; 8 positions agree with TRBD1. V dropped 4 bases and J dropped 5; count of bases not matched to a gene: 6. CDR3 size: 14 residues. Germline CDR1 and CDR2: SGHVS and FNYEAQ. CDR3 sequence reads: CASSSGQGITEAFF. The CDR3, as DNA: TGTGCCAGCAGCTCTGGACAGGGTATTACTGAAGCTTTCTTT.

This chain uses TRBV7-3 with TRBJ1-1, with D tentatively TRBD1 (5 bases). Germline-derived CDR1 and CDR2 are SGHTA and FQGTGA. Trimming pared 5 bases from V and 1 base from J, leaving 17 bases between. The CDR3 totals 16 residues. CDR3 nucleotide sequence: TGTGCCAGCAGCCAAAGGGGCAGGATCGGGAACACTGAAGCTTTCTTT. This codes for CASSQRGRIGNTEAFF.

The chain uses TRBV30 and TRBJ2-3, with TRBD2 matching 7 bases. The CDR3 extends over 17 amino acids. CDR1 and CDR2 from the germline V gene are GTSNPN and SVGIG (reference sequence). V lost 0 bases and J lost 0; bases outside the gene matches: 9. The CDR3 region is CAWSVSGSGYSTDTQYF. CDR3 sequence (DNA): TGTGCCTGGAGTGTTTCGGGTAGCGGGTATAGCACAGATACGCAGTATTTT.

The chain joins TRBV13 to TRBJ1-1; possibly TRBD1 for D (5 bases). This CDR3 is built from 14 residues. Germline-derived CDR1 and CDR2 are PRHDT and FYEKMQ (reference sequence). Trimming removed 1 base at V and 3 bases at J, with 9 bases between. The CDR3 loop reads CASSLEGEDTEAFF. The CDR3 DNA sequence: TGTGCCAGCAGCTTAGAAGGGGAGGACACTGAAGCTTTCTTT.

The chain joins TRBV19 to TRBJ1-1; D is ambiguous. Per the germline V gene, CDR1 is LNHDA and CDR2 is SQIVND (reference sequence). This CDR3 spans 13 amino acids. Between the trimmed V and J ends, which lost 6 bases and 5 bases, there was a span of 13 bases. The CDR3 spells CASSAARWTEAFF. CDR3 in DNA: TGTGCCAGTAGCGCGGCCCGGTGGACTGAAGCTTTCTTT. Combining the CDR3 with reference TRBV19 and TRBJ1-1 gives the whole variable domain DGGITQSPKYLFRKEGQNVTLSCEQNLNHDAMYWYRQDPGQGLRLIYYSQIVNDFQKGDIAEGYSVSREKKESFPLTVTSAQKNPTAFYLCASSAARWTEAFFGQGTRLTVV.

This chain uses TRBV27 with TRBJ1-2; no definite D call. V was trimmed by 2 bases and J by 4 bases, leaving 11 bases between them. The CDR3 length is 14 residues. The germline V gene has CDR1 MNHEY and CDR2 SMNVEV (reference sequence). The DNA of the CDR3 is TGTGCCAGCAGTTTAATACCGGGAAGCTATGGCTACACCTTC. This translates into CASSLIPGSYGYTF.

The V and J genes are TRBV13 and TRBJ2-2, with 8 bases identical to TRBD1. V lost 2 bases and J lost 6; bases outside the gene matches: 2. Germline V gene sequence: CDR1 PRHDT, CDR2 FYEKMQ (reference sequence). This CDR3 has 14 residues. As DNA, the CDR3 is TGTGCCAGCAGCTTAAAACAGGGGGCCGGGGAGCTGTTTTTT. Protein sequence: CASSLKQGAGELFF.

The chain has TRBV11-2 and TRBJ2-1; 11 positions agree with TRBD2. Germline values: CDR1 SGHAT, CDR2 FQNNGV. V shed 3 bases, J shed 7 bases, and the junction held 11 bases outside the gene matches. CDR3 length equals 17 residues. CDR3 in amino acids: CASSFLETSGIQNEQFF. CDR3 nucleotides: TGTGCCAGCAGCTTCCTTGAGACTAGCGGGATTCAGAATGAGCAGTTCTTC. The whole variable domain, remainder taken from reference TRBV11-2 and TRBJ2-1, is EAGVAQSPRYKIIEKRQSVAFWCNPISGHATLYWYQQILGQGPKLLIQFQNNGVVDDSQLPKDRFSAERLKGVDSTLKIQPAKLEDSAVYLCASSFLETSGIQNEQFFGPGTRLTVL.

This clone was observed a single time. This chain uses TRBV6-6 with TRBJ2-1; 7 bases fit TRBD1. After removal of 0 bases from V and 6 bases from J, the junction contained 2 bases not matched to a gene. The germline V gene encodes CDR1 MNHNY and CDR2 SVGAGI (reference sequence). The CDR3 has 14 residues. Written as DNA, the CDR3 is TGTGCCAGCAGTTACTCGGCAGGGGGCAATGAGCAGTTCTTC. This codes for CASSYSAGGNEQFF.

The chain joins TRBV2 to TRBJ1-5, with D possibly matching TRBD1 (6 bases). CDR3 size: 15 residues. CDR1 SNHLY and CDR2 FYNNEI come from the germline V gene. The V gene lost 5 bases and the J gene lost 3 bases, with 14 bases spanning the gap. The CDR3 sequence is CASSPQTGLNQPQHF. CDR3 sequence (DNA): TGTGCCAGCAGTCCTCAGACAGGCCTCAATCAGCCCCAGCATTTT. The variable domain in full, completed from reference TRBV2 and TRBJ1-5, reads EPEVTQTPSHQVTQMGQEVILRCVPISNHLYFYWYRQILGQKVEFLVSFYNNEISEKSEIFDDQFSVERPDGSNFTLKIRSTKLEDSAMYFCASSPQTGLNQPQHFGDGTRLSIL.

This sequence joins TRBV15 and TRBJ1-3, with 7 bases aligning to TRBD1. V shed 0 bases and J 9 bases; nucleotides not matched to a gene: 8. The CDR3 covers 15 residues. Germline lookup yields CDR1 LNHNV and CDR2 YYDKDF (reference sequence). Here the CDR3 reads CATSRERDSLTTIYF. CDR3 nucleotides: TGTGCCACCAGCAGAGAACGGGACAGCCTTACCACCATATATTTT.

The CDR3 sequence: CASNLDWPNTGELFF. In DNA form, the CDR3 reads TGTGCCAGCAATCTGGACTGGCCAAACACCGGGGAGCTGTTTTTT. The chain links TRBV6-1 to TRBJ2-2, with D perhaps matching TRBD2 (5 bases). Germline V gene data show CDR1 as MNHNS and CDR2 as SASEGT. CDR3 length: 15 amino acids. The V end was cut by 7 bases, the J end by 2 bases, with 14 bases between.